A single sample is the source of the 8 T cell receptor beta chains below, sequenced in a study of blood T cell repertoires in COVID-19. The repertoire was sequenced with immunoSEQ multiplex PCR; TCRdb's copy has only in-frame clones and lacks some. Of 300,000 or so clones in the sample, about 87% were seen once. The specimen was peripheral blood. The origin of the receptors is a man aged 65 to 85 with acute or convalescent COVID-19.

The rearrangement uses TRBV28 and TRBJ2-2; D not resolved. The CDR3 is made up of 14 amino acids. V lost 5 bases, J lost 6 bases, and 13 bases lay in between. Per the germline V gene, CDR1 is MDHEN and CDR2 is SYDVKM. In nucleotides, the CDR3 is TGTGCCAGCAGTCTCTGGTCAGTGGCCGGGGAGCTGTTTTTT. Its protein is CASSLWSVAGELFF.

The genes are TRBV12-3 or TRBV12-4 and TRBJ2-7; 7 bases map to TRBD2. The J segment lost 2 bases and the V segment lost 6 bases, leaving 4 bases of the junction unmatched. The CDR3 contains 13 residues. In DNA, the CDR3 is TGTGCCAGCAGGGCTAGCGGAACCTACGAGCAGTACTTC. Amino acid sequence: CASRASGTYEQYF.

The V gene is TRBV29-1, the J gene TRBJ1-2; TRBD1 matches 11 bases. The CDR3 length is 13 residues. Unmatched junction bases numbered 3, after V lost 5 bases and J lost 4 bases. Germline V gives CDR1 SQVTM, CDR2 ANQGSEA. CDR3 in amino acids: CSVRDRGTYGYTF. CDR3 DNA: TGCAGCGTTCGGGACAGGGGGACCTATGGCTACACCTTC.

The chain links TRBV18 to TRBJ2-6, with 8 bases aligning to TRBD1. Germline lookup yields CDR1 KGHSH and CDR2 LQKENI. The ends lost 3 bases at V and 1 base at J; junction bases unmatched: 5. The CDR3 loop spans 17 amino acids. CDR3 region: CASSPGQGRSGANVLTF. In nucleotides, the CDR3 is TGTGCCAGCTCACCCGGACAGGGCAGATCTGGGGCCAACGTCCTGACTTTC.

V is TRBV12-3 or TRBV12-4 and J is TRBJ2-7; possibly TRBD1 for D (5 bases). The V and J ends lost 3 bases and 12 bases respectively, with 18 bases between them. The CDR3 contains 13 residues. CDR3 in amino acids: CASSFTRALRMYF. CDR3 bases: TGTGCCAGCAGTTTTACCAGGGCTTTGAGGATGTACTTC.

The J gene is TRBJ2-2, the V gene TRBV5-1, with 14 bases fitting TRBD2. Losses at the gene ends were 2 bases for V and 6 bases for J; bases not matched to a gene: 3. This CDR3 region has 16 residues. In germline, CDR1 is SGHRS, CDR2 YFSETQ. CDR3 loop: CASSFTGLAGAGELFF. The CDR3 DNA sequence: TGCGCCAGCAGCTTCACGGGACTAGCGGGAGCCGGGGAGCTGTTTTTT.

This sequence joins TRBV5-4 and TRBJ2-2, with D tentatively TRBD1 (5 bases). Trimming took off 4 bases at V and 0 bases at J, with 10 bases between the two ends. Germline V gene sequence: CDR1 SGHNT, CDR2 YYREEE (reference sequence). The CDR3 is 15 residues long. In DNA form, the CDR3 reads TGTGCCAGCAGCCAGGGCGGACCGAACACCGGGGAGCTGTTTTTT. It codes for CASSQGGPNTGELFF.

The genes are TRBV4-2 and TRBJ2-2; D gene ambiguous. The V and J ends lost 0 bases and 1 base respectively, with 6 bases between them. In germline, CDR1 is LGHNA, CDR2 YNFKEQ. This CDR3 contains 15 residues. The CDR3 DNA follows: TGTGCCAGCAGCCAAGATGGGCAGAACACCGGGGAGCTGTTTTTT. It translates to CASSQDGQNTGELFF.